What follows are 16 T cell receptor beta chains derived from one specimen sequenced in a study of T cell responses to AZD1222 COVID-19 vaccine. This table comes from immunoSEQ multiplex PCR, and its TCRdb copy is limited to in-frame clones, with some not included. The sample lists about 81,000 clones, 92% seen once, with more than 4.5% in the top ten. The sample consisted of peripheral blood, taken on day 0 of AZD1222 vaccination. These receptors all come from an adult in good health.

In this sample, this clone turned up once. J is TRBJ1-2 and V is TRBV4-2; TRBD1 agrees at 7 bases. V gave up 1 base and J gave up 2 bases; unmatched junction bases: 1. This CDR3 contains 14 residues. Germline V lookup: CDR1 LGHNA, CDR2 YNFKEQ. CDR3 protein: CASSQGDRNYGYTF. The CDR3 DNA sequence: TGTGCCAGCAGCCAAGGGGACAGAAACTATGGCTACACCTTC.

CDR3 loop: CASSLGTLQETQYF. In DNA form, the CDR3 reads TGCGCCAGCAGCTTGGGTACCCTGCAAGAGACCCAGTACTTC. The rearrangement links TRBV5-1 to TRBJ2-5; D is unresolved. The CDR3 is made up of 14 amino acids. From germline, CDR1 is SGHRS and CDR2 YFSETQ. V was shortened by 0 bases and J by 2 bases, with 8 bases between the two germline ends. The full variable domain, in which reference TRBV5-1 and TRBJ2-5 provide the parts outside the CDR3, is KAGVTQTPRYLIKTRGQQVTLSCSPISGHRSVSWYQQTPGQGLQFLFEYFSETQRNKGNFPGRFSGRQFSNSRSEMNVSTLELGDSALYLCASSLGTLQETQYFGPGTRLLVL.

This chain joins TRBV15 and TRBJ1-2, with D possibly being TRBD1 (5 bases). Germline CDR1 is LNHNV and CDR2 is YYDKDF (reference sequence). CDR3 length: 16 amino acids. The germline V and J ends were trimmed by 0 bases and 3 bases, with 14 bases remaining between them. CDR3: CATSRDHQGLDYGYTF. CDR3 sequence (DNA): TGTGCCACCAGCAGAGATCATCAGGGTCTCGACTATGGCTACACCTTC.

Note on this clone: One junction end disagrees with the germline gene, perhaps due to a read error. The rearrangement joins TRBV28 to TRBJ2-3; tentative D call: TRBD1 (6 bases). From germline, CDR1 is MDHEN and CDR2 SYDVKM. The CDR3 loop spans 16 amino acids. CDR3: CASRFNPGQGPDTQYF. The CDR3 coding sequence is TGTGCCAGCCGTTTCAACCCCGGGCAGGGGCCAGATACGCAGTATTTT.

The chain combines TRBV19 with TRBJ2-1, with 7 bases matching TRBD2. Germline V gives CDR1 LNHDA, CDR2 SQIVND (reference sequence). The CDR3 has 15 amino acids. The V segment lost 3 bases and the J segment 0 bases; nucleotides outside the gene matches: 2. Here the CDR3 reads CASSMGGSSYNEQFF. The CDR3 coding sequence is TGTGCCAGTAGTATGGGCGGGAGCTCCTACAATGAGCAGTTCTTC.

V is TRBV29-1 and J is TRBJ1-3; 7 bases match TRBD1. The junction had 7 bases not matched to a gene; V was cut back by 5 bases and J by 3 bases. This CDR3 has 14 residues. Per the germline V gene, CDR1 is SQVTM and CDR2 is ANQGSEA. The CDR3 sequence: CSVSKGAFGNTIYF. The CDR3 DNA follows: TGCAGCGTTTCTAAGGGGGCGTTTGGAAACACCATATATTTT.

CDR3 region: CASSFQGPLITDTQYF. The DNA for the CDR3 is TGTGCCAGCAGTTTTCAGGGTCCTCTTATAACAGATACGCAGTATTTT. The rearrangement uses TRBV27 and TRBJ2-3; possible D gene TRBD1, 5 bases. The CDR3 covers 16 residues. CDR1 and CDR2 (germline): MNHEY, SMNVEV (reference sequence). Trimming cost V 3 bases and J 3 bases, with 16 bases left between them.

This chain joins TRBV28 and TRBJ2-5, with D hard to call. Trimming removed 3 bases at V and 0 bases at J, with 8 bases between. The CDR3 is made up of 14 amino acids. The germline CDR1 and CDR2 sequences are MDHEN and SYDVKM. The CDR3 here is CASSFWHNQETQYF. The CDR3 DNA is TGTGCCAGCAGTTTTTGGCATAACCAAGAGACCCAGTACTTC.

J is TRBJ2-2 and V is TRBV19, with 11 nucleotides matching TRBD2. The CDR3 spans 15 residues. The junction had 6 bases not matched to a gene; V was cut back by 6 bases and J by 6 bases. CDR1 is LNHDA and CDR2 is SQIVND in the germline V gene (reference sequence). The CDR3 DNA reads as TGTGCCAGTAGGACTAGCGGGGCGGCGGCCGGGGAGCTGTTTTTT. It encodes CASRTSGAAAGELFF.

This chain connects TRBV6-5 to TRBJ2-7; 9 bases are a match to TRBD2. Looked up from germline, CDR1 is MNHEY and CDR2 is SVGAGI. The length of the CDR3 is 15 residues. V trimming: 2 bases; J trimming: 3 bases; junction bases outside the gene matches: 5. CDR3 nucleotide sequence: TGTGCCAGCAGTTACGCGGGACTAGCACTCTACGAGCAGTACTTC. It specifies CASSYAGLALYEQYF.

The V call is TRBV7-2, the J call TRBJ1-5, with D possibly matching TRBD1 (6 bases). The CDR3 is made up of 16 amino acids. V dropped 1 base and J dropped 0 bases, with 10 bases sitting between them. In germline, CDR1 is SGHTA, CDR2 FQGNSA. As DNA, the CDR3 is TGTGCCAGCAGCTTAGTGGGGGCATCTAGCAATCAGCCCCAGCATTTT. This translates into CASSLVGASSNQPQHF.

The J gene is TRBJ1-1, the V gene TRBV4-1; D perhaps matches TRBD1 (5 bases). Germline loops: CDR1 MGHRA, CDR2 YSYEKL. V was trimmed by 3 bases and J by 0 bases, leaving 11 bases between them. CDR3 length: 15 amino acids. This chain's CDR3 is CASSQADSVNTEAFF. The CDR3 nucleotides read TGCGCCAGCAGCCAGGCCGACAGCGTGAACACTGAAGCTTTCTTT.

The chain carries TRBV11-2 and TRBJ2-7, with 7 bases lining up with TRBD1. This CDR3 is 17 amino acids long. Per germline, CDR1 SGHAT and CDR2 FQNNGV. V was pared by 1 base and J by 1 base, with 10 bases of the junction left unmatched. CDR3 DNA: TGTGCCAGCAGCTTAGCTACCGGGACAGAATCTTCCTACGAGCAGTACTTC. It specifies CASSLATGTESSYEQYF.

The chain employs TRBV2 and TRBJ1-3, with D tentatively TRBD1 (6 bases). CDR3 size: 14 residues. Germline lookup yields CDR1 SNHLY and CDR2 FYNNEI. CDR3 in amino acids: CAPGKGGFGNTIYF. DNA of the CDR3: TGTGCTCCGGGAAAGGGGGGATTCGGAAACACCATATATTTT.

The V and J genes are TRBV28 and TRBJ1-1; D is undetermined. This CDR3 has 17 amino acids. V was pared by 2 bases and J by 5 bases, with 21 bases between. Germline CDR1 reads MDHEN; CDR2 reads SYDVKM. As DNA, the CDR3 is TGTGCCAGCAGTTTAAGAATATCGGACGGGATTGGGACTGAAGCTTTCTTT. Protein product: CASSLRISDGIGTEAFF.

The chain is built from TRBV29-1 and TRBJ1-1, with unresolved D. The germline V gene has CDR1 SQVTM and CDR2 ANQGSEA. V shed 6 bases and J shed 4 bases, with 9 bases lying between them. The CDR3 has 11 residues. The CDR3, as DNA: TGCAGCGTCCTCATTGTCACTGAAGCTTTCTTT. Translated: CSVLIVTEAFF.